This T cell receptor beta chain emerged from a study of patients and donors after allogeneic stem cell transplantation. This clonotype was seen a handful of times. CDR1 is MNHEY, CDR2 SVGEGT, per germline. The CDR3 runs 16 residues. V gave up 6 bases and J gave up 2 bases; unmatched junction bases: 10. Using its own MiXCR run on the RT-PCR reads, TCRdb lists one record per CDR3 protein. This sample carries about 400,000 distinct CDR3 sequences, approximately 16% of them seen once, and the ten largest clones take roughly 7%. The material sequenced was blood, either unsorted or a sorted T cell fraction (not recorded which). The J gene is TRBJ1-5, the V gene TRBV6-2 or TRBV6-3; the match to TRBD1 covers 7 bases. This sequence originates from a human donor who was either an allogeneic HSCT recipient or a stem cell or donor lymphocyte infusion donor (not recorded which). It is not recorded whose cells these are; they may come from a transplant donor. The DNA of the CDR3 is TGTGCCAGCAGCGAAACGCAGGGGGTTGGCAATCAGCCCCAGCATTTT. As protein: CASSETQGVGNQPQHF.